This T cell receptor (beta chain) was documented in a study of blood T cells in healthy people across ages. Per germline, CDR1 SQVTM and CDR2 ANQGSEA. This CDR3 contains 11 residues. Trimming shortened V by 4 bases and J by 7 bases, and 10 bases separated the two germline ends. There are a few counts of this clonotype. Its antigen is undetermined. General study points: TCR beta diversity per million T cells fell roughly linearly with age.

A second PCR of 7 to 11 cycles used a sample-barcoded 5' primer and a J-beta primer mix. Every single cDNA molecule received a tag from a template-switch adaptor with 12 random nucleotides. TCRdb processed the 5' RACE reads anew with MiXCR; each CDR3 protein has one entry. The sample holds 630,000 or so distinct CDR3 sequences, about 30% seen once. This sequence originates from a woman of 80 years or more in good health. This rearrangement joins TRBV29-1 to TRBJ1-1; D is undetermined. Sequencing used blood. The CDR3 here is CSVVIVSEAFF. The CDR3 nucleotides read TGCAGCGTTGTAATTGTAAGTGAAGCTTTCTTT.